This T cell receptor (beta chain) was observed in a study of T-cell reconstitution after alpha-beta-depleted transplantation in children. Study-level points and caveats: T-cell numbers and diversity one year post-transplant derived largely from freshly generated T cells. Several patients had high TCRbeta diversity at day 60; it came from surviving recipient T cells and thymic progenitors. Approximately two months post-transplant, alpha-beta T cells reportedly originated from several hundred expanded graft clones.

Unique molecular identifiers were built into the TCRbeta library. In TCRdb, the PCR reads were re-called with MiXCR into one record per CDR3 protein. The data hold some 830,000 distinct CDR3 sequences, with roughly 15% observed a single time. This CDR3 comprises 14 residues. Germline V gene data show CDR1 as SEHNR and CDR2 as FQNEAQ (reference sequence). Trimming took 3 bases from V and 0 from J, leaving 8 bases between them. Of note for this clonotype: The antigen is undetermined.

The sequence came from a male patient between 10 and 17 years old who had a stem cell transplant for acute lymphoblastic leukemia, so the T cells may come from the graft donor. The chain is built from TRBV7-9 and TRBJ1-1; D gene uncertain. This specimen was PBMCs, mostly from graft donor cells, taken 360 days after TCRalphabeta/CD19-depleted stem cell transplant. CDR3 sequence: CASSFDPVNTEAFF. As DNA, the CDR3 is TGTGCCAGCAGCTTTGACCCAGTGAACACTGAAGCTTTCTTT.